These 5 T cell receptor beta chains originate from one sample sequenced in a study of PD-L1 blockade in urothelial cancer. Generated by immunoSEQ multiplex PCR, the TCRdb table keeps only in-frame clones and is missing some. The table lists about 2,500 clones, 37% of them singletons. The sample here was tumor tissue, taken before atezolizumab (anti-PD-L1) treatment. These receptor sequences come from a man aged 55 to 70 with urothelial cancer.

The chain carries TRBV19 and TRBJ2-7, with D unresolved. The V end was cut by 5 bases, the J end by 7 bases, with 15 bases between. CDR1 and CDR2 (germline): LNHDA, SQIVND (reference sequence). CDR3 length: 13 amino acids. The CDR3 spells CASSVPNKGEQYF. The CDR3 DNA follows: TGTGCCAGTAGTGTGCCCAATAAAGGGGAGCAGTACTTC.

This chain joins TRBV23-1 and TRBJ2-7, with 7 bases lining up with TRBD2. TRBV23-1 is sorted into the ORF group, with uncertain function. V was pared by 5 bases and J by 2 bases, with 12 bases of the junction left unmatched. This CDR3 comprises 16 residues. As DNA, the CDR3 is TGCGCCAGCAGTTCACAGGAGCAGGGAGGGACCTACGAGCAGTACTTC. Translation gives CASSSQEQGGTYEQYF.

This chain connects TRBV28 to TRBJ1-5; D is unclear. The germline V gene has CDR1 MDHEN and CDR2 SYDVKM. There are 13 residues in the CDR3. Trimming took off 5 bases at V and 4 bases at J, with 9 bases between the two ends. The CDR3 nucleotides are TGTGCCAGCAGTCCCGCGGATAATCAGCCCCAGCATTTT. It encodes CASSPADNQPQHF.

V usage is TRBV19 and J usage is TRBJ2-7; D may match TRBD1 or TRBD2 (5 bases each). Trimming shortened V by 6 bases and J by 3 bases, and 18 bases separated the two germline ends. Germline CDR1 LNHDA, CDR2 SQIVND (reference sequence). This CDR3 comprises 15 residues. This CDR3 is CASSPEWGSHYEQYF. In nucleotides, the CDR3 is TGTGCCAGTAGCCCGGAGTGGGGGAGTCACTACGAGCAGTACTTC.

CDR3 sequence: CASSLSGALNEQYF. The CDR3 DNA reads as TGTGCCAGCAGTTTGTCAGGGGCCTTGAACGAGCAGTACTTC. The chain combines TRBV28 with TRBJ2-7, with a weak D call TRBD1 (6 bases). V shed 3 bases and J shed 5 bases, with 14 bases lying between them. Per the germline V gene, CDR1 is MDHEN and CDR2 is SYDVKM. The CDR3 length is 14 residues.